The 27 T cell receptor beta chains reported below all come from one sample, sequenced in a study of tumor-infiltrating lymphocytes in localized non-small cell lung cancer. Sequencing used immunoSEQ multiplex PCR; TCRdb keeps in-frame clones, though not all of them. Of some 8,000 clones listed, 77% are singletons. What was sequenced was lung tumor tissue. The receptors come from a human donor with non-small cell lung cancer.

V gene TRBV28 combines with J gene TRBJ2-7; TRBD1 matches at 8 bases. The CDR3 has 16 amino acids. Germline trimming cut 5 bases from V and 7 bases from J; bases unmatched to any gene: 16. Germline V gives CDR1 MDHEN, CDR2 SYDVKM. CDR3 DNA sequence: TGTGCCAGCAGTCTAATAACAGGGGGAGTGATGTTTGAGCAGTACTTC. It codes for CASSLITGGVMFEQYF.

This chain uses TRBV11-2 with TRBJ2-7, with 7 bases identical to TRBD1. Germline assignment: CDR1 SGHAT and CDR2 FQNNGV. This CDR3 spans 15 amino acids. Losses at the gene ends were 6 bases for V and 7 bases for J; bases not matched to a gene: 15. The DNA for the CDR3 is TGTGCCAGCAGTCAATCAACAGGGGTGGCGTGGGAGCAGTACTTC. The encoded protein is CASSQSTGVAWEQYF.

The chain is built from TRBV5-4 and TRBJ2-7; 11 nucleotides line up with TRBD2. With V trimmed by 0 bases and J by 1 base, 0 bases remained unmatched. Per germline, CDR1 SGHNT and CDR2 YYREEE (reference sequence). CDR3 size: 15 residues. The DNA of the CDR3 is TGTGCCAGCAGCTTGGGGACTAGCGGGTCCTACGAGCAGTACTTC. This translates into CASSLGTSGSYEQYF.

This rearrangement joins TRBV4-1 to TRBJ2-3; D remains ambiguous. This CDR3 region has 16 residues. Germline CDR1 and CDR2: MGHRA and YSYEKL. V lost 4 bases and J 4 bases, leaving 18 bases between the germline ends. CDR3 region: CASSPQARIDSDTQYF. CDR3 bases: TGCGCCAGCAGCCCCCAGGCTAGAATAGACTCAGATACGCAGTATTTT.

The chain carries TRBV4-2 and TRBJ1-4; 7 bases map to TRBD1. V lost 2 bases, J lost 2 bases, and 2 bases stayed unmatched. This CDR3 is built from 15 residues. Germline V gene sequence: CDR1 LGHNA, CDR2 YNFKEQ. The CDR3 coding sequence is TGTGCCAGCAGCCAACTGACAGGGACTAATGAAAAACTGTTTTTT. This translates into CASSQLTGTNEKLFF.

The V gene is TRBV5-1, the J gene TRBJ2-2; the D gene is possibly TRBD2 (5 bases). Germline values: CDR1 SGHRS, CDR2 YFSETQ. Trimming left V 0 bases short and J 6 bases short, with 9 bases between. The CDR3 is 14 amino acids. CDR3 region: CASSLDGMSGELFF. The CDR3 DNA is TGCGCCAGCAGCTTGGACGGGATGTCCGGGGAGCTGTTTTTT.

The V call is TRBV7-2, the J call TRBJ2-7, with 7 positions matching TRBD2. V lost 3 bases, J lost 5 bases, and 13 bases stayed unmatched. Germline V gives CDR1 SGHTA, CDR2 FQGNSA. The CDR3 extends over 16 amino acids. CDR3 amino acids: CASSFRWREYGHEQYF. CDR3 DNA sequence: TGTGCCAGCAGCTTTAGGTGGCGGGAGTACGGACACGAGCAGTACTTC.

The rearrangement links TRBV7-2 to TRBJ2-7; TRBD2 aligns across 9 bases. Losses at the gene ends were 4 bases for V and 6 bases for J; bases not matched to a gene: 13. From germline, CDR1 is SGHTA and CDR2 FQGNSA. The CDR3 is 16 residues long. The CDR3 loop is CASSSLPAGGPSEQYF. The CDR3 DNA reads TGTGCCAGCAGCTCGCTCCCGGCGGGAGGGCCGTCCGAGCAGTACTTC.

This sequence joins TRBV18 and TRBJ2-5, with D uncertain. This CDR3 contains 14 residues. The germline V gene has CDR1 KGHSH and CDR2 LQKENI. Trimming cost V 2 bases and J 0 bases, with 7 bases left between them. CDR3 coding DNA: TGTGCCAGCTCACCAGCGTTGTACCAAGAGACCCAGTACTTC. Protein sequence: CASSPALYQETQYF.

The chain carries TRBV27 and TRBJ1-1; 8 bases align to TRBD1. V was clipped by 3 bases and J by 4 bases; unmatched bases: 1. The CDR3 consists of 13 residues. CDR1 is MNHEY, CDR2 SMNVEV, per germline (reference sequence). CDR3 sequence: CASSFQGATEAFF. In DNA, the CDR3 is TGTGCCAGCAGTTTCCAGGGGGCCACTGAAGCTTTCTTT.

This rearrangement joins TRBV2 to TRBJ2-3, with D tentatively TRBD1 or TRBD2 (5 bases each). This CDR3 has 13 amino acids. In germline, CDR1 is SNHLY, CDR2 FYNNEI. V lost 7 bases, J lost 6 bases, and 14 bases lay in between. The CDR3 DNA reads as TGTGCCAGCAAGGGACGGTTAATGGATACGCAGTATTTT. Its protein product is CASKGRLMDTQYF.

The chain joins TRBV6-1 to TRBJ2-3; possibly TRBD1 for D (6 bases). The V and J ends lost 3 bases and 1 base respectively, with 11 bases between them. Germline V gives CDR1 MNHNS, CDR2 SASEGT. The CDR3 is 15 residues long. The CDR3, as DNA: TGTGCCAGCAGTGACCAGGGGATCGGCACAGATACGCAGTATTTT. As protein: CASSDQGIGTDTQYF.

CDR3 in DNA: TGTGCCAGCAGCTCCGGGACAGGGAACACCGGGGAGCTGTTTTTT. Protein: CASSSGTGNTGELFF. The chain carries TRBV5-4 and TRBJ2-2, with TRBD1 matching 8 bases. The CDR3 length is 15 residues. Germline V gene lookup returns CDR1 SGHNT and CDR2 YYREEE (reference sequence). V was pared by 3 bases and J by 1 base, with 2 bases of the junction left unmatched.

The genes are TRBV6-5 and TRBJ2-1; no firm D call. V lost 4 bases, J lost 1 base, and 8 bases lay in between. Germline V gene lookup returns CDR1 MNHEY and CDR2 SVGAGI. The CDR3 runs to 14 residues. In DNA, the CDR3 is TGTGCCAGCAGTTTGGCCCATTCCTACAATGAGCAGTTCTTC. As protein: CASSLAHSYNEQFF.

In this sample, this clone turned up a few times. V is TRBV9 and J is TRBJ2-2; 7 nucleotides align to TRBD1. The V and J ends lost 4 bases and 4 bases, in that order; junction bases with no gene match: 7. CDR3 length: 15 amino acids. Looked up from germline, CDR1 is SGDLS and CDR2 is YYNGEE. In DNA form, the CDR3 reads TGTGCCAGCAGCACTCAGACAGGGTCCACCGGGGAGCTGTTTTTT. It translates to CASSTQTGSTGELFF.

The V gene is TRBV7-9, the J gene TRBJ2-3, with D perhaps TRBD1 or TRBD2 (6 bases each). This CDR3 spans 12 amino acids. Trimming removed 3 bases at V and 12 bases at J, with 13 bases between. Germline V gene lookup returns CDR1 SEHNR and CDR2 FQNEAQ (reference sequence). In nucleotides, the CDR3 is TGTGCCAGCAGCTTTGCTACCGGGGGCCAGTATTTT. Translating gives CASSFATGGQYF.

The chain is built from TRBV21-1 and TRBJ1-5. TRBV21-1 is shown as a pseudogene. The CDR3 runs 15 residues. CDR3 coding DNA: TGTGCCAGCAGCACCTTAGGTGGTAGCAATCAGCCCCAGCATTTT. Protein: CASSTLGGSNQPQHF.

V usage is TRBV5-6 and J usage is TRBJ1-1, with no clear D. Between the trimmed V and J ends, which lost 4 bases and 1 base, there was a span of 8 bases. The CDR3 totals 13 residues. Germline V CDR1 and CDR2: SGHDT, YYEEEE. This CDR3 is CASSRAGNTEAFF. CDR3 DNA sequence: TGTGCCAGCAGCCGTGCGGGGAACACTGAAGCTTTCTTT.

The V gene is TRBV7-3, the J gene TRBJ2-3, with D unresolved. Looked up from germline, CDR1 is SGHTA and CDR2 is FQGTGA. V was trimmed by 2 bases and J by 2 bases, leaving 11 bases between them. This CDR3 region has 15 residues. In nucleotides, the CDR3 is TGTGCCAGCAGCTTATGGTCGGTTCCCACAGATACGCAGTATTTT. It translates to CASSLWSVPTDTQYF. Complete variable domain (other parts from reference TRBV7-3 and TRBJ2-3): GAGVSQTPSNKVTEKGKYVELRCDPISGHTALYWYRQSLGQGPEFLIYFQGTGAADDSGLPNDRFFAVRPEGSVSTLKIQRTERGDSAVYLCASSLWSVPTDTQYFGPGTRLTVL.

The chain couples TRBV6-4 to TRBJ1-1; D remains unclear. Per the germline V gene, CDR1 is MRHNA and CDR2 is SNTAGT. This CDR3 is built from 13 residues. V lost 2 bases, J lost 3 bases, and 7 bases lay in between. CDR3 nucleotide sequence: TGTGCCAGCAGTGACCGACGGGACACTGAAGCTTTCTTT. Amino acids: CASSDRRDTEAFF.

V is TRBV29-1 and J is TRBJ1-1, with D possibly TRBD1 on 5 matching bases. In germline, CDR1 is SQVTM, CDR2 ANQGSEA. The CDR3 spans 12 residues. The CDR3 is CSSGGRGLVAFF. The CDR3, as DNA: TGCAGTAGTGGGGGTAGAGGGTTGGTAGCTTTCTTT.

This clone was counted only a few times. This sequence joins TRBV4-2 and TRBJ1-3; TRBD1 matches at 7 bases. Germline CDR1 reads LGHNA; CDR2 reads YNFKEQ. CDR3 length: 15 amino acids. V dropped 8 bases and J dropped 1; count of bases not matched to a gene: 8. CDR3 sequence: CASRGQDLSGNTIYF. As DNA, the CDR3 is TGTGCCAGCCGAGGACAGGACCTGTCTGGAAACACCATATATTTT.

This clone showed up just a few times. This chain links TRBV10-3 with TRBJ2-7, with 8 bases that match TRBD2. This CDR3 has 14 residues. Germline V gives CDR1 ENHRY, CDR2 SYGVKD. The junction had 12 bases not matched to a gene; V was cut back by 10 bases and J by 4 bases. The CDR3 region has the DNA TGTGCCAGCCGATCCGAGCGGGAGTCATACGAGCAGTACTTC. Translated, it gives CASRSERESYEQYF.

The chain links TRBV10-2 to TRBJ1-2, with 7 bases matching TRBD1. CDR1 WSHSY and CDR2 SAAADI come from the germline V gene. V dropped 2 bases and J dropped 4; count of bases not matched to a gene: 4. The CDR3 runs 14 residues. The CDR3 bases are TGCGCCAGCAGTGAGACGACAGGGCTCTATGGCTACACCTTC. Translation gives CASSETTGLYGYTF.

This chain connects TRBV7-3 to TRBJ2-3, with 7 bases identical to TRBD1. Germline V gives CDR1 SGHTA, CDR2 FQGTGA. The CDR3 runs 16 residues. V shed 1 base, J shed 3 bases, and the junction held 7 bases outside the gene matches. CDR3 amino acids: CASSLKGATGTDTQYF. CDR3 DNA: TGTGCCAGCAGCTTAAAGGGGGCTACAGGGACAGATACGCAGTATTTT.

This clone turned up a few times. The chain has TRBV6-6 and TRBJ2-2; TRBD1 matches 7 bases. This CDR3 contains 15 residues. Germline loops: CDR1 MNHNY, CDR2 SVGAGI (reference sequence). J gave up 2 bases and V 6 bases, and 6 bases lay outside the gene matches. CDR3 in amino acids: CASSSGTANTGELFF. The CDR3 DNA follows: TGTGCCAGCAGCTCCGGGACAGCCAACACCGGGGAGCTGTTTTTT.

The chain links TRBV11-1 to TRBJ2-1, with unresolved D. V dropped 2 bases and J dropped 2 bases, with 7 bases sitting between them. The CDR3 contains 14 residues. Germline V gene lookup returns CDR1 SGHAT and CDR2 FQDESV (reference sequence). The CDR3 nucleotides are TGTGCCAGCAGCTTACGACTCACCTACAATGAGCAGTTCTTC. Residues: CASSLRLTYNEQFF.